The clone carrying this TCR beta chain was counted a few times. Its matching antigen is unknown. The V and J ends lost 2 bases and 0 bases respectively, with 10 bases between them. The CDR3 spans 15 residues. Via MiXCR, TCRdb re-called the reads, giving one row per CDR3 protein. The sample consists of 900,000 to 950,000 distinct CDR3 sequences, approximately 30% of them appearing once. This sample was taken from a study of T cell repertoires in cytomegalovirus infection. Study-wide background: Evidence of both CMV infection and a matching HLA type came from public TCR beta signatures. Findings and limits, study-wide: CMV-specific TCR beta clonotypes restricted by HLA-C were the ones dominating the ex vivo response. Using cumulative public TCR beta family frequency, the authors identified those who carried CMV together with the relevant HLA.

The rearrangement uses TRBV12-3 or TRBV12-4 and TRBJ2-5; no reliable D call. Sequences were derived from cultured CD8+ T cells from PBMCs, sampled from culture after CMV antigen stimulation. This clonotype was sampled from a human donor in good health (CMV status not recorded). Some clones in this sample may be carry-over from other donors' samples. The CDR3 DNA reads TGTGCCAGCAGTTTACTCCCGCCTAACCAAGAGACCCAGTACTTC. Amino acid sequence: CASSLLPPNQETQYF.